This T cell receptor (beta chain) is drawn from a study of graft-versus-host responses after intestinal transplantation (dated by TCRdb to the early 2020s). About the investigation overall: The transplants that recipients got were multivisceral, liver-intestinal, or isolated intestinal. Anti-thymocyte globulin induction was given to all recipients, followed by maintenance tacrolimus and steroids for approximately 3 years. Graft-versus-host and host-versus-graft alloreactive T cell clones were tracked in the graft, circulation and bone marrow after intestinal transplantation using bulk TCR-beta CDR3 sequencing. To identify alloreactive clones, pre-transplant mixed lymphocyte reaction products were sequenced and compared with unstimulated pre-transplant donor and recipient T cells. Of the roughly 26 intestinal transplant recipients enrolled in the cohort, one of whom was a retransplant, a few patients without pretransplant specimens were excluded. A peak of at least 4% donor T cells among recipient peripheral blood mononuclear cells was the definition used for donor T cell macrochimerism. Instead of going to the commercial service, samples from a few later patients were sequenced in-house on an Illumina MiSeq and processed with MiXCR. The study at large found these results: Early after transplant, peak levels of circulating GvH clones were found to be associated with declines in HvG clones. The conclusions were limited by the relatively low number and heterogeneity of the intestinal transplant patients. High GvH to HvG T cell clonal ratios were observed in the allografts of patients with donor T cell macrochimerism. GvH clones were found in recipient bone marrow, and some of the GvH clones appeared earlier in ileal mucosa or blood, which is consistent with an intestinal mucosal origin.

Including cysteine and phenylalanine, the CDR3 has 13 amino acids. Of all the DNA, just the CDR3 is kept, 39 bases in frame from base 1. Germline trimming: 2 bases from V, 7 bases from J; junction bases outside gene matches: 1. For CDR1 and CDR2, the germline V gene lists MNHEY and SVGAGI. Receptor libraries were prepared by the immunoSEQ multiplex PCR assay. For most patients, genomic DNA was isolated with the Qiagen DNeasy Blood and Tissue Kit and shipped frozen to Adaptive Biotechnologies for TCR sequencing. For most patients, genomic DNA was subjected to high-throughput TCR-beta CDR3 sequencing by Adaptive Biotechnologies. Regarding the original processing steps: TCR sequencing data for around 20 patients were retrieved from Adaptive's ImmunoSEQ software; three other patients were processed with MiXCR and VDJtools. To correct CD4 versus CD8 sorting errors, sequences present in both subsets at a frequency ratio below 5:1 were removed. CDR3 nucleotide sequences shared by donor and recipient were removed because the origin of these sequences could not be assigned. To be classed as alloreactive, a clone needed at least 2-fold expansion over unstimulated cells and a minimum CFSE-low frequency of 0.002% (template counts) or 0.001% (read counts). Clones were considered mappable if detected in sequenced pre-transplant spleen, lymph node, or MLR CFSE-low populations of the donor or recipient. The cumulative frequency of alloreactive clones was calculated as a percentage of all sequences, weighted by copy number. TCRdb carries this immuneACCESS record with in-frame sequences only. Its versions omit some clonotypes, under half of them owing to an unresolved V gene in the studies checked, with the rest unexplained. V and J calls and clone size are as listed in that table; D and trimming were resolved from the DNA. The sample table shows more than 90,000 clones, and about 93% are seen once. The ten largest clones add up to about 0.5% of the sample.

In regard to this clone: Its antigen is currently not known. No per-base quality is available; no much larger clone lies one base away.

This sample's time point label indicates: cells obtained before transplantation from donor or recipient. CD3+CD4+ and CD3+CD8+ populations were FACS-sorted from unstimulated pre-transplant donor and recipient cells taken from spleen or lymph nodes. The sample consisted of unstimulated CD8+ T cells sorted from spleen or lymph node cells, taken before intestinal transplant. Rearrangement joined TRBV6-5 to TRBJ2-2; 7 of the junction bases match TRBD1. This TCR was recovered from a human donor who received an intestinal transplant. The CDR3 region reads CASSYRQGGELFF. The nucleotide sequence is TGTGCCAGCAGTTACCGACAGGGCGGGGAGCTGTTTTTT.